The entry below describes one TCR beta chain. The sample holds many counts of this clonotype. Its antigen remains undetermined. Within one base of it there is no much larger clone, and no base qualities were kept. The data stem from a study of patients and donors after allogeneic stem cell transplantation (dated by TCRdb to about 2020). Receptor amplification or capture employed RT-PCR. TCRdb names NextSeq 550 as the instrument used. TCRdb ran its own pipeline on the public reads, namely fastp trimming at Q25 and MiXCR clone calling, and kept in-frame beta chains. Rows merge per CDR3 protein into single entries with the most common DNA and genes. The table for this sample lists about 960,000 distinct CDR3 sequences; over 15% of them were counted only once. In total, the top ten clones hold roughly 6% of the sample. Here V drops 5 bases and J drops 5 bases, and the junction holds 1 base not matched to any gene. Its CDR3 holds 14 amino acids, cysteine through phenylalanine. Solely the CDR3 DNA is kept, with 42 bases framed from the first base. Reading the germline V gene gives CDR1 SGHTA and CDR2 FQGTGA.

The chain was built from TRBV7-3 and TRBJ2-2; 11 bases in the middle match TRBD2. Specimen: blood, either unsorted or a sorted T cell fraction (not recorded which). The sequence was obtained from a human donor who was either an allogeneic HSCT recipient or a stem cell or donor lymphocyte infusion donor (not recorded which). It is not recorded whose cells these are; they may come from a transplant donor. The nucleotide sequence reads TGTGCCAGCAGCCGACTAGCGGGAACCGGGGAGCTGTTTTTT. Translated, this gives CASSRLAGTGELFF.